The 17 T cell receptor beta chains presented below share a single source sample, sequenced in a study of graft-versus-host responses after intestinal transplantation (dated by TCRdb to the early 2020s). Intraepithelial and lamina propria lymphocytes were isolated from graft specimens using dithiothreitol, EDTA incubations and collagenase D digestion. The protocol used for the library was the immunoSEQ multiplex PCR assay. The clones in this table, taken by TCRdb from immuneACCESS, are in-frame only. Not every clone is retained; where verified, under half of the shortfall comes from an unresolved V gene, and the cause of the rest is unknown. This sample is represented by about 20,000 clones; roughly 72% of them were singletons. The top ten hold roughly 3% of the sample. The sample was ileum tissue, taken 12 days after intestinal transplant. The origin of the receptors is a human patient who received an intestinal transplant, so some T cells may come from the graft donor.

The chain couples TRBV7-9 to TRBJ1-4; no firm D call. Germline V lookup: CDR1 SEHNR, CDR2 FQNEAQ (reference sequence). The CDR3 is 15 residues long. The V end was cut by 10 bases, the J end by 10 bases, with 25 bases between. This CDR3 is CATRRAAEPLGKLFF. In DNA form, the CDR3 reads TGTGCCACCCGGAGGGCAGCCGAACCGTTAGGAAAACTGTTTTTT.

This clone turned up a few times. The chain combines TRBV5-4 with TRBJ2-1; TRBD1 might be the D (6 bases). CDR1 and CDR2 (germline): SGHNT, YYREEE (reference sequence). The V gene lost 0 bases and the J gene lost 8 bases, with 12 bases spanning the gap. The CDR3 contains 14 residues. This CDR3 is CASSLVQGTHEQFF. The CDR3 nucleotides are TGTGCCAGCAGCTTGGTGCAGGGGACCCATGAGCAGTTCTTC.

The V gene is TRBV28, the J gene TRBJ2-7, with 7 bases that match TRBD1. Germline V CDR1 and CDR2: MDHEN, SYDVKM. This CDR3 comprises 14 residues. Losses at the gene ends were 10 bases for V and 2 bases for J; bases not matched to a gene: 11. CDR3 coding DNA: TGTGCCACCTTTGACAGGGTCCCCCCCTACGAGCAGTACTTC. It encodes CATFDRVPPYEQYF.

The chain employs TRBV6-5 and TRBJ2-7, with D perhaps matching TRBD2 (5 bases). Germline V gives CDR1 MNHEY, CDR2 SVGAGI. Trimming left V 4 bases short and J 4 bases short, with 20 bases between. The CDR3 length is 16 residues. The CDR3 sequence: CASSSFVGTSLYEQYF. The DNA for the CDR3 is TGTGCCAGCAGTTCTTTCGTTGGTACTAGTCTTTACGAGCAGTACTTC.

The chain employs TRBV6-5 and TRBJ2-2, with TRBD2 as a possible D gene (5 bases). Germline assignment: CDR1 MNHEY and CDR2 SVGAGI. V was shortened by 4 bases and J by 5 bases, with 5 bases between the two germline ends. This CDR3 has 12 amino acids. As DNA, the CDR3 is TGTGCCAGCAGTTGGGAGACCGGGGAGCTGTTTTTT. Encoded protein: CASSWETGELFF.

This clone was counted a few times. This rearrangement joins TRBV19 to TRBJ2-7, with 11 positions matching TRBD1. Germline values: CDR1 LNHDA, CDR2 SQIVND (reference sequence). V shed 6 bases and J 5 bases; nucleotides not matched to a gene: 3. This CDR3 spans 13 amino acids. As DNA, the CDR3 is TGTGCCAGTAGAAGGACAGGGGGCAACGAGCAGTACTTC. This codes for CASRRTGGNEQYF.

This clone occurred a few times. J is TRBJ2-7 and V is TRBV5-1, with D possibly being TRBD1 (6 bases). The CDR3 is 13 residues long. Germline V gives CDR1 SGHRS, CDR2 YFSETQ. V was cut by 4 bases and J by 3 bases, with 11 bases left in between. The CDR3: CASSLQGIYEQYF. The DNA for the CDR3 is TGCGCCAGCAGCCTGCAGGGGATCTACGAGCAGTACTTC.

CDR3 nucleotides: TGTGCCAGCAGCGAAAGGCCTAGCGGGATTCCGTTCGGCAAAAACATTCAGTACTTC. Amino acid sequence: CASSERPSGIPFGKNIQYF. The chain carries TRBV13 and TRBJ2-4; 9 bases match TRBD2. Germline CDR1 and CDR2: PRHDT and FYEKMQ (reference sequence). The CDR3 contains 19 residues. V shed 5 bases, J shed 3 bases, and the junction held 17 bases outside the gene matches.

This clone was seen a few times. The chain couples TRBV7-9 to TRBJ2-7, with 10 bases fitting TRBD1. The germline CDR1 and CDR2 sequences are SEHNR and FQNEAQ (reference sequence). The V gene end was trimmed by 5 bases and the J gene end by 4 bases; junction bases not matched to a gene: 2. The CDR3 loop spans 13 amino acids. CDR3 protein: CASSRGQGYEQYF. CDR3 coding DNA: TGTGCCAGCAGCCGGGGACAGGGGTACGAGCAGTACTTC.

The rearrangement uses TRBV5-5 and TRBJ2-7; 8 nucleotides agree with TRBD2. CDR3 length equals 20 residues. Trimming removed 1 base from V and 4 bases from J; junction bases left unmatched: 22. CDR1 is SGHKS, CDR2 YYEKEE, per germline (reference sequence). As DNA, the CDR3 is TGTGCCAGCAGCTTGTGGCCGGGGACTAGGGTCCTCCGTCACTCTTACGAGCAGTACTTC. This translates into CASSLWPGTRVLRHSYEQYF.

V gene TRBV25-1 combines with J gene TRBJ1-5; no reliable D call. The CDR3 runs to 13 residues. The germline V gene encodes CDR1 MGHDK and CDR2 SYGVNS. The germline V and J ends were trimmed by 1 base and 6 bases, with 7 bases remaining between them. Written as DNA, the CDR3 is TGTGCCAGCAGTGAATTAGGGAGTCAGCCCCAGCATTTT. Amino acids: CASSELGSQPQHF.

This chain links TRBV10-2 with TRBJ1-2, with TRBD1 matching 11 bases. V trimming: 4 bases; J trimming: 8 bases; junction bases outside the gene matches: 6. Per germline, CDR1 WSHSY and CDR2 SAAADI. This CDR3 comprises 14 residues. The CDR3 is CASSGGQGVSGYTF. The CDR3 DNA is TGCGCCAGCAGTGGGGGACAGGGGGTCTCAGGCTACACCTTC.

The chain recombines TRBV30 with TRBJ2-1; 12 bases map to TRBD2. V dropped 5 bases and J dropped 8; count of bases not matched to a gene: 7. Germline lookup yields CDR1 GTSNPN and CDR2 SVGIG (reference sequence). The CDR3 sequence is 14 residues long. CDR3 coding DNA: TGTGCCTGGGACCGCGGGACTAGCGGGCATGAGCAGTTCTTC. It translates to CAWDRGTSGHEQFF.

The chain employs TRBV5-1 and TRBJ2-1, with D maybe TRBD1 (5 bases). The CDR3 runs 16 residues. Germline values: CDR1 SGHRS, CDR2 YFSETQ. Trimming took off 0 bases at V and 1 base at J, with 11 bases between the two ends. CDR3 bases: TGCGCCAGCAGCTTGGTGGCCAGGGCATCCTACAATGAGCAGTTCTTC. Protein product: CASSLVARASYNEQFF.

The CDR3: CASSPQGAGYTF. CDR3 coding DNA: TGTGCCAGCAGCCCACAGGGGGCCGGCTACACCTTC. This chain joins TRBV4-2 and TRBJ1-2, with 9 bases identical to TRBD1. J gave up 8 bases and V 4 bases, and 2 bases lay outside the gene matches. The CDR3 runs to 12 residues. Germline V CDR1 and CDR2: LGHNA, YNFKEQ.

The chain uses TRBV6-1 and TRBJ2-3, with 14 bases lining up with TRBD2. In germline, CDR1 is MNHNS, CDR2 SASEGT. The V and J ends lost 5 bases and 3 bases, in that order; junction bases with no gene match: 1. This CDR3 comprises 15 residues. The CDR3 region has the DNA TGTGCCAGCAGTCGACTAGCGGGAGGGACAGATACGCAGTATTTT. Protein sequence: CASSRLAGGTDTQYF.

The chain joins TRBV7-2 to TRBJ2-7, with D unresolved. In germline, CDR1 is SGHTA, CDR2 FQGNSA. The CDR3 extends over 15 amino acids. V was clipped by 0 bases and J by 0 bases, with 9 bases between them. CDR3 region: CASSLAGVSSYEQYF. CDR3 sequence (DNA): TGTGCCAGCAGCTTAGCGGGCGTTAGCTCCTACGAGCAGTACTTC.